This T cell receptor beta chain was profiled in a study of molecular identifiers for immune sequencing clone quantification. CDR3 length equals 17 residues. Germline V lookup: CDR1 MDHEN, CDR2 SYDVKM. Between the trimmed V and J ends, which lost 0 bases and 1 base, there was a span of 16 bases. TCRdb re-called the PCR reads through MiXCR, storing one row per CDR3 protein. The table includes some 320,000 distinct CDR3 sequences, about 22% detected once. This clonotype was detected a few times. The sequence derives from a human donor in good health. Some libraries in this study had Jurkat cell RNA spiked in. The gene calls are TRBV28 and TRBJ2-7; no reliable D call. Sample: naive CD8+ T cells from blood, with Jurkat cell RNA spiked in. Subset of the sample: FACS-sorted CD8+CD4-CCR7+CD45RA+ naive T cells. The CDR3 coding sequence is TGTGCCAGCAGTTTATGGAGTCTTAGCTCCGGGTCCTACGAGCAGTACTTC. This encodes CASSLWSLSSGSYEQYF.